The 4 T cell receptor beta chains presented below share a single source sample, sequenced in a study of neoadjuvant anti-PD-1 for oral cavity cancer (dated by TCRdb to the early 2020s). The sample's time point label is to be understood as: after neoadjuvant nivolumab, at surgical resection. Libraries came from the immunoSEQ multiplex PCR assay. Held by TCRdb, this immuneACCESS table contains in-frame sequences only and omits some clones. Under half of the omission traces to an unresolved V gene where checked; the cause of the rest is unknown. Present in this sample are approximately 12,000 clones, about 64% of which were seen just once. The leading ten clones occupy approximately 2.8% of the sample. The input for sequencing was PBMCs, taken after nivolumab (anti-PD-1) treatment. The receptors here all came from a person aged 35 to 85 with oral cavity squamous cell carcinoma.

The CDR3 DNA follows: TGTGCCAGTGGGACAGGGGGTTTTAGTGGCTACACCTTC. Protein product: CASGTGGFSGYTF. J is TRBJ1-2 and V is TRBV28; 11 nucleotides line up with TRBD1. The junction had 7 bases not matched to a gene; V was cut back by 9 bases and J by 7 bases. The germline CDR1 and CDR2 sequences are MDHEN and SYDVKM. The CDR3 extends over 13 amino acids.

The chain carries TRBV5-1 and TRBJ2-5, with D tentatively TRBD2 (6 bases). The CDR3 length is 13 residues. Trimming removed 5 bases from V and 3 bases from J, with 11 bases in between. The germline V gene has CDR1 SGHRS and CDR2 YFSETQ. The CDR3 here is CASRPAGEETQYF. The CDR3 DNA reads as TGCGCCAGCAGGCCAGCGGGCGAAGAGACCCAGTACTTC.

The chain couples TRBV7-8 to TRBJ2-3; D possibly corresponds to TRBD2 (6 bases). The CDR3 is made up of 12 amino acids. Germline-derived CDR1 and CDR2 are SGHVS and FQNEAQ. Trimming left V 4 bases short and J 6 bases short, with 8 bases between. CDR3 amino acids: CASSWAGDTQYF. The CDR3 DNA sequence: TGTGCCAGCAGCTGGGCGGGGGATACGCAGTATTTT.

In DNA, the CDR3 is TGCGCCAGCAGCTTACTAGCGGAGCAGTTCTTC. Protein: CASSLLAEQFF. The chain joins TRBV5-1 to TRBJ2-1; TRBD2 matches at 7 bases. The CDR3 has 11 residues. J lost 10 bases, V lost 2 bases, and 0 bases had no gene match. Germline values: CDR1 SGHRS, CDR2 YFSETQ. The entire variable domain, with the rest obtained from reference TRBV5-1 and TRBJ2-1, is as follows: KAGVTQTPRYLIKTRGQQVTLSCSPISGHRSVSWYQQTPGQGLQFLFEYFSETQRNKGNFPGRFSGRQFSNSRSEMNVSTLELGDSALYLCASSLLAEQFFGPGTRLTVL.